The entry below describes one TCR beta chain. The germline V gene has CDR1 KGHSH and CDR2 LQKENI. The ends lost 3 bases at V and 7 bases at J; junction bases unmatched: 8. There are 14 residues in the CDR3. This specimen belongs to a study of blood T cell repertoires in COVID-19. In the source study's methods: Amplification of reference gene primers provided the estimated nucleated cell counts. Sequencing used immunoSEQ multiplex PCR; TCRdb keeps in-frame clones, though not all of them. V, J and clone size are taken as reported in that table, and D and trimming were inferred from the DNA itself. The sample includes about 240,000 clones, 85% to 90% of them seen just once.

The chain links TRBV18 to TRBJ1-2; TRBD1 agrees at 7 bases. This sequence was found in a woman aged 45 to 65 with COVID-19, enrolled during active disease. The specimen sequenced was peripheral blood. The CDR3 spells CASSPRTGSIGYTF. The CDR3 nucleotides read TGTGCCAGCTCACCCCGGACAGGCTCTATTGGCTACACCTTC.